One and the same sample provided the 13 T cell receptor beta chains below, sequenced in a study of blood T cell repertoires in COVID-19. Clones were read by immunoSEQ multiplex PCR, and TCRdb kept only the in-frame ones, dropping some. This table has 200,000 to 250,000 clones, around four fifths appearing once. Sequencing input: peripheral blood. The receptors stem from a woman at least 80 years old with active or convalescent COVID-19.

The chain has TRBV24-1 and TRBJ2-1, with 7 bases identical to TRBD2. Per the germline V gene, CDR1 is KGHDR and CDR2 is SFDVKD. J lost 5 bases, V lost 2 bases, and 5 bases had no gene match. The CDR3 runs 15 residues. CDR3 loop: CATSDWGSGHNEQFF. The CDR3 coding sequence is TGTGCCACCAGTGATTGGGGTAGCGGGCACAATGAGCAGTTCTTC.

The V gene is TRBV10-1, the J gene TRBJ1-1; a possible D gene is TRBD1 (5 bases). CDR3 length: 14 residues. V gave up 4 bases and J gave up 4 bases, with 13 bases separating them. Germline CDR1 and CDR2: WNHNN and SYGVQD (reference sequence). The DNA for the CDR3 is TGCGCCAGCAGTGGGGGCAGAAGGGGCACTGAAGCTTTCTTT. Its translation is CASSGGRRGTEAFF.

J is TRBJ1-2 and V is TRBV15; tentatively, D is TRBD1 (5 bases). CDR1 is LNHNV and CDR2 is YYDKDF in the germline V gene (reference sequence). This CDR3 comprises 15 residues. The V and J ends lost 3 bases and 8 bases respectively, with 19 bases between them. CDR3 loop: CATSRPGGGQLGYTF. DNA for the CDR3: TGTGCCACCAGCAGGCCTGGGGGGGGTCAGTTGGGCTACACCTTC.

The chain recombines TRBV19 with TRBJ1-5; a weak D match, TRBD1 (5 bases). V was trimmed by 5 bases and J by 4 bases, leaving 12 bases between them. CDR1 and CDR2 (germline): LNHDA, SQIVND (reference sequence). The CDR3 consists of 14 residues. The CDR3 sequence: CASSSQGGNQPQHF. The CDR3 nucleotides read TGTGCCAGTAGTTCCCAGGGTGGGAATCAGCCCCAGCATTTT.

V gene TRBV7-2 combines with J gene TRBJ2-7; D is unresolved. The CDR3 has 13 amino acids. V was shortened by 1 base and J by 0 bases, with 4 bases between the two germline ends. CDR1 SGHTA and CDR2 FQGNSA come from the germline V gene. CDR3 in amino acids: CASSLVSSYEQYF. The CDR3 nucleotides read TGTGCCAGCAGCTTAGTCAGCTCCTACGAGCAGTACTTC. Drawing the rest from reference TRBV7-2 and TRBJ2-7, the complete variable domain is GAGVSQSPSNKVTEKGKDVELRCDPISGHTALYWYRQSLGQGLEFLIYFQGNSAPDKSGLPSDRFSAERTGGSVSTLTIQRTQQEDSAVYLCASSLVSSYEQYFGPGTRLTVT.

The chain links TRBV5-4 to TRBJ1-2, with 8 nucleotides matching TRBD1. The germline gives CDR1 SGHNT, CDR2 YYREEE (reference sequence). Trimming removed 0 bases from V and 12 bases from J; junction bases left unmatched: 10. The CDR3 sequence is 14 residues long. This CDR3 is CASSLVLQGAPDTF. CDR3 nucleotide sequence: TGTGCCAGCAGCTTGGTTCTTCAGGGGGCCCCCGACACCTTC.

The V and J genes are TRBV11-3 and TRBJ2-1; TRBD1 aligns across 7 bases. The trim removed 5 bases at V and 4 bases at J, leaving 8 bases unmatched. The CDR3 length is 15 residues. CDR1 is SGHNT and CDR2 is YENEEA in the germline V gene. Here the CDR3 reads CASSISGQHYNEQFF. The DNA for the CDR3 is TGTGCCAGCAGCATATCGGGACAGCATTACAATGAGCAGTTCTTC.

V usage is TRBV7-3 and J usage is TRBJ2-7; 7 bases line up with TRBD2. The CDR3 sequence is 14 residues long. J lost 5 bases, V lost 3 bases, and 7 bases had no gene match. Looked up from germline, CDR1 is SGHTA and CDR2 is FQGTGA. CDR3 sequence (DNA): TGTGCCAGCAGCTTGGCGGGAGTGATAGACGAGCAGTACTTC. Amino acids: CASSLAGVIDEQYF.

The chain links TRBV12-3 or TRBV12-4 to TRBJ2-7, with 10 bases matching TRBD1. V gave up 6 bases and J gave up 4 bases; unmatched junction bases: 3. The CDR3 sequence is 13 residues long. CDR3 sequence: CASSKGQGYEQYF. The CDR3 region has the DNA TGTGCCAGCAGCAAGGGACAGGGGTACGAGCAGTACTTC.

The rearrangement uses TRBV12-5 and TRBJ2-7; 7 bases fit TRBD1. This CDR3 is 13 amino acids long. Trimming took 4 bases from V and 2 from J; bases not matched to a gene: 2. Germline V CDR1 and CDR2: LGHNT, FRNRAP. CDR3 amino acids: CASGWTGAYEQYF. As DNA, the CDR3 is TGTGCTAGTGGTTGGACAGGAGCCTACGAGCAGTACTTC.

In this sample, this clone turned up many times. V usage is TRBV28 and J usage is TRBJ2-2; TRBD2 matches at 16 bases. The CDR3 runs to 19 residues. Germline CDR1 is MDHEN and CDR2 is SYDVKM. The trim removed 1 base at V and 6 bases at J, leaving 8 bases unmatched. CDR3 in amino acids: CASSLYSGTSGRVSGELFF. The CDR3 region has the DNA TGTGCCAGCAGTTTATATTCCGGGACTAGCGGGAGGGTGTCCGGGGAGCTGTTTTTT.

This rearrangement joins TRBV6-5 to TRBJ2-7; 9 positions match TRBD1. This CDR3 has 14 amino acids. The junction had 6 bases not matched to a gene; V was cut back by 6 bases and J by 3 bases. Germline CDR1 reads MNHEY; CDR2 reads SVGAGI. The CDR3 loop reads CASSRTGAIYEQYF. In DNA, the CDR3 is TGTGCCAGCAGCCGGACAGGGGCAATCTACGAGCAGTACTTC.

In DNA form, the CDR3 reads TGTGCCACCAGCACCAGGACAGGGGGGATTCAGCCCCAGCATTTT. Translating it yields CATSTRTGGIQPQHF. The chain carries TRBV15 and TRBJ1-5; 10 positions agree with TRBD1. The CDR3 runs 15 residues. Trimming at V came to 4 bases and at J to 6 bases, leaving 6 bases not matched to a gene. CDR1 and CDR2 from the germline V gene are LNHNV and YYDKDF (reference sequence).